These T cell receptor beta chains were read from a single sample in a study of beta chain features in type 1 diabetes. This table comes from immunoSEQ multiplex PCR, and its TCRdb copy is limited to in-frame clones, with some not included. Among about 700,000 clones listed, over 10% were seen once. Sequenced input: naive CD4+ T cells from blood. These TCRs come from a man between 18 and 29 years old with type 1 diabetes. Each CDR3 is given without its conserved first and last residue. Only some rows state a clone size, as once, few, many or a class for expanded clones.

V gene	J gene	clone size	CDR3 protein
TRBV6-6	TRBJ2-5	few	ASRRGVAETQY
TRBV19	TRBJ2-2	few	ASSFRGSIGELF
TRBV7-9	TRBJ1-4	few	ASSLTPTGSGDRAEKLF
TRBV29-1	TRBJ1-1	few	SGESEGAEAF
TRBV7-3	TRBJ2-1	few	ASSLTFIANEQF
TRBV6-6	TRBJ1-1	few	ASRFYMNTEAF
TRBV7-8	TRBJ2-5	NA	ASSLVSGSETQY
TRBV7-6	TRBJ2-5	few	ASSLTGVGETQY
TRBV30	TRBJ2-3	few	AWSGGAVNTQY
TRBV30	TRBJ1-6	few	AWTGGRSLNSPLH
TRBV30	TRBJ1-5	few	AWSVQGSQPQH
TRBV30	TRBJ1-2	few	AWSVLDYGYT
TRBV10-1	TRBJ2-3	few	ASSQTTTDTQY
TRBV2	TRBJ2-2	few	ASRGQHTGELF
TRBV23-1	TRBJ1-1	NA	ASSQVRQLNTEAF
TRBV18	TRBJ2-5	few	ASSPPTVVETQY
TRBV7-9	TRBJ2-3	few	ASSSHSETDTQY
TRBV28	TRBJ2-5	few	ASQPRAGGQETQY
TRBV5-6	TRBJ2-4	few	ASSLAREYTKNIQY
TRBV30	TRBJ2-7	NA	AWTQTGALAYEQY
TRBV28	TRBJ2-3	few	ASSPGAGGRDTQY
TRBV6-5	TRBJ2-2	NA	ASSPTTETGELF
TRBV28	TRBJ1-6	few	ASRRLQGWNSPLH
TRBV7-9	TRBJ2-4	few	ASSSGTGDNIQY
TRBV5-1	TRBJ2-4	NA	ASSTGRDRVNIQY
TRBV13	TRBJ2-5	NA	ASSFRDWQETQY
TRBV10-1	TRBJ2-1	few	ASTWGEGAGEQF
TRBV29-1	TRBJ1-2	NA	SVGEGYMDYGYT
TRBV10-3	TRBJ2-6	few	AITASSGANVLT
TRBV29-1	TRBJ2-1	few	SALLPAGVSYEQF
TRBV6-6	TRBJ2-5	NA	ASSYSTTGDRETQY
TRBV30	TRBJ1-2	few	AWSVPLTGNYGYT
TRBV6-6	TRBJ1-5	NA	ATSRTGGNQPQH
TRBV28	TRBJ1-5	few	ASTANNGENQPQH
TRBV5-1	TRBJ1-2	NA	ASSLAGANYGYT
TRBV2	TRBJ1-5	few	ASSGQGNQPQH
TRBV7-6	TRBJ2-5	few	ASSLDRTVEYQETQY
TRBV2	TRBJ1-5	NA	ASSEREGVSNQPQH
TRBV23-1	TRBJ2-7	few	ASSQSWRPQYEQY
TRBV10-3	TRBJ2-7	NA	AISEQPGAGEQY
TRBV7-8	TRBJ2-6	NA	ASSSWGTAPSGANVLT
TRBV6-5	TRBJ2-1	NA	ASGPYNEQF
TRBV5-4	TRBJ1-6	NA	ASSFASGSYSPLH
TRBV30	TRBJ2-7	few	AWSGDFFEQY